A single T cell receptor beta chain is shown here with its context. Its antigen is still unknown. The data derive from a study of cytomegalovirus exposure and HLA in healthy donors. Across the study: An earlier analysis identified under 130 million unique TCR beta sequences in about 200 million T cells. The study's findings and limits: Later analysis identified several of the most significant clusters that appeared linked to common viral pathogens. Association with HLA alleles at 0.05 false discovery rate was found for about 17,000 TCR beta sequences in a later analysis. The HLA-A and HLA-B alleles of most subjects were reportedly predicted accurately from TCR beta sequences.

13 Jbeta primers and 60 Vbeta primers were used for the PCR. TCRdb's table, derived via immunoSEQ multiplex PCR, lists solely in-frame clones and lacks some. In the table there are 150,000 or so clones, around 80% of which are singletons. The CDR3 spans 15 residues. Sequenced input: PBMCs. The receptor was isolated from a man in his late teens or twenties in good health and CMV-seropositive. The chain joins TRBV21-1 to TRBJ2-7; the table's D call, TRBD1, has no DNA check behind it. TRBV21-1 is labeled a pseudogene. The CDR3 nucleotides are TGTGCCAGCAGCCCGGGGCAGGGGATACCCTACGAGCAGTACTTC. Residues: CASSPGQGIPYEQYF.